Described below is a single T cell receptor beta chain sequence and its context. Residents of about two dozen US areas, aged about 18 to 100 years, made up the participants. These data belong to a study of blood T cell repertoires in COVID-19. Across the whole study: Sites across the United States, Italy and Spain contributed samples from acute and convalescent COVID-19.

Per the study methods: It was from reference gene primer amplification that nucleated cell counts were estimated. Generated by immunoSEQ multiplex PCR, the TCRdb table keeps only in-frame clones and is missing some. The V and J calls and the clone size are those of that table, but D and trimming were determined from the DNA. The sample carries roughly 250,000 clones, approximately 84% recorded once. The sequencing sample was made of PBMCs or T cells enriched from blood (not recorded which). The sequence was collected from a woman aged 40-49 years with acute COVID-19.

CDR3 coding DNA: TGCAGCGTGGCTCAGGACACGAACACTGAAGCTTTCTTT. Translation: CSVAQDTNTEAFF. The chain couples TRBV29-1 to TRBJ1-1; TRBD1 might be the D (5 bases). The CDR3 contains 13 residues. Germline loops: CDR1 SQVTM, CDR2 ANQGSEA. V lost 6 bases to trimming and J lost 1 base, with 12 bases between them.